This T cell receptor (beta chain) was sequenced in a study of T cells in Graves' hyperthyroidism and ophthalmopathy. Overall study results and limits: Most thyroid-expanded clonotypes above 0.001 were also found in blood.

This clonotype was recorded a few times. Its antigen is currently unknown. In germline, CDR1 is DFQATT, CDR2 SNEGSKA (reference sequence). The CDR3 contains 13 residues. Germline trimming cut 5 bases from V and 3 bases from J; bases unmatched to any gene: 6. Patients aged 18 to 65 had newly diagnosed hyperthyroidism lasting under 2 months. RNA transcripts were the template for amplifying TCR beta CDR3 regions. The HTBI set primed first-round TCR CDR3 RT-PCR. Using its own MiXCR run on the multiplex PCR reads, TCRdb lists one record per CDR3 protein. Of hundreds of thousands of distinct CDR3 sequences listed, around 39% are singletons.

The sequenced sample consisted of blood. The chain is built from TRBV20-1 and TRBJ1-1; 7 bases are shared with TRBD1. This receptor was taken from a man between 18 and 35 years old with Graves' hyperthyroidism. DNA for the CDR3: TGCAGTGCTTCCCCTACAGGGGACACTGAAGCTTTCTTT. It codes for CSASPTGDTEAFF.